The 6 T cell receptor beta chains presented below share a single source sample, sequenced in a study of post-analysis software for immune sequencing data. Their cognate antigens are unknown. Included in the TCR beta cDNA libraries were unique molecular identifiers. In TCRdb, the PCR reads were re-called with MiXCR into one record per CDR3 protein. This sample yields fewer than 850,000 distinct CDR3 sequences, of which roughly 27% are seen a single time; about 0.5% belongs to the top ten. Findings of the study overall: Four to six TRBV segments were significantly more frequent in patients than in controls. TRBV5-6, TRBV5-1 and TRBV20-1 were among these segments.

The sample comprised blood. The receptor set was obtained from a girl aged 5-17 years with multiple sclerosis.

This clonotype was counted a few times. V gene TRBV20-1 combines with J gene TRBJ2-1; TRBD1 might be the D (5 bases). CDR1 and CDR2 from the germline V gene are DFQATT and SNEGSKA (reference sequence). This CDR3 region has 15 residues. V lost 1 base, J lost 8 bases, and 18 bases lay in between. In DNA form, the CDR3 reads TGCAGTGCTAGAGGTCCAGGGCAGCTATCAGATGAGCAGTTCTTC. Amino acid sequence: CSARGPGQLSDEQFF.

The gene calls are TRBV20-1 and TRBJ2-1; no clear D. CDR1 and CDR2 (germline): DFQATT, SNEGSKA (reference sequence). Deletions cut 3 bases from V and 4 bases from J, with 10 bases between. The CDR3 covers 13 residues. The DNA of the CDR3 is TGCAGTGCTAGGGCCGACCGGTACAATGAGCAGTTCTTC. It is translated as CSARADRYNEQFF.

Only a few counts were recorded for this clonotype. The rearrangement joins TRBV5-6 to TRBJ1-4; D not resolved. The V gene lost 5 bases and the J gene lost 0 bases, with 11 bases spanning the gap. Germline CDR1 SGHDT, CDR2 YYEEEE. The CDR3 has 15 residues. As DNA, the CDR3 is TGTGCCAGCAGACCGGGCGCCGCAACTAATGAAAAACTGTTTTTT. This sequence encodes CASRPGAATNEKLFF. Filled out from reference TRBV5-6 and TRBJ1-4, the complete variable domain reads DAGVTQSPTHLIKTRGQQVTLRCSPKSGHDTVSWYQQALGQGPQFIFQYYEEEERQRGNFPDRFSGHQFPNYSSELNVNALLLGDSALYLCASRPGAATNEKLFFGSGTQLSVL.

This clonotype was detected a few times. The chain uses TRBV3-1 and TRBJ2-1, with 8 positions matching TRBD1. This CDR3 comprises 13 residues. The V segment lost 3 bases and the J segment 14 bases; nucleotides outside the gene matches: 9. The germline CDR1 and CDR2 sequences are LGHDT and YNNKEL (reference sequence). The CDR3 DNA reads as TGTGCCAGCAGCCAGGTTAGACAGGGGACCGAGTTCTTC. Translated, it gives CASSQVRQGTEFF.

This rearrangement joins TRBV11-2 to TRBJ1-4; TRBD1 matches 9 bases. CDR3 size: 14 residues. The V segment lost 8 bases and the J segment 8 bases; nucleotides outside the gene matches: 9. The germline V gene has CDR1 SGHAT and CDR2 FQNNGV. CDR3 sequence: CASESGTGKEKLFF. CDR3 sequence (DNA): TGTGCCAGCGAATCCGGGACAGGGAAGGAAAAACTGTTTTTT.

This clonotype was seen only once. A much larger clone differs by one base, so this may be a read error. This sequence joins TRBV4-3 and TRBJ2-4; TRBD1 is a possible D gene (5 bases). The last part of the DNA fits TRBJ2-7 better; the J call may be wrong. CDR1 and CDR2 (germline): LGHNA, YSLEER. CDR3 length: 14 amino acids. The CDR3 here is CASSRAQGVYEQYF. For the CDR3, the DNA is TGCGCCAGCAGCCGAGCTCAGGGTGTCTACGAGCAGTACTTC.